A selection of T cell receptor beta chains follows, all from one sample in a study of T cells in Graves' hyperthyroidism and ophthalmopathy. TCRdb reanalysed the multiplex PCR reads using MiXCR and keeps one entry per CDR3 protein. Of about half a million distinct CDR3 sequences listed, about 20% are singletons. The sample comprised blood. These receptors were taken from a man aged 35-49 years with Graves' ophthalmopathy. CDR3s include the opening cysteine and the closing phenylalanine or tryptophan. D genes are given only for firm matches. For some rows the clone size is stated as once, few or many, or as a class when expanded; others skip it.

d_gene: TRBD2; v_gene: TRBV20-1; abundance: few; j_gene: TRBJ2-1; CDR3aa: CSDSGRGNEQFF; CDR3nt: TGCAGTGATAGCGGGAGAGGAAATGAGCAGTTCTTC
d_gene: TRBD2; v_gene: TRBV5-6; abundance: NA; j_gene: TRBJ2-3; CDR3aa: CASSFPSWVAGDPTDTQYF; CDR3nt: TGTGCCAGCAGCTTCCCGTCGTGGGTAGCGGGGGACCCCACAGATACGCAGTATTTT
d_gene: NA; v_gene: TRBV5-1; abundance: NA; j_gene: TRBJ2-2; CDR3aa: CASKPGDRNTGELFF; CDR3nt: TGCGCCAGTAAACCGGGGGATAGAAACACCGGGGAGCTGTTTTTT
d_gene: NA; v_gene: TRBV6-1; abundance: many; j_gene: TRBJ2-7; CDR3aa: CASSPVGGAYEQYF; CDR3nt: TGTGCCAGCAGTCCCGTGGGAGGTGCCTACGAGCAGTACTTC
d_gene: NA; v_gene: TRBV13; abundance: many; j_gene: TRBJ2-1; CDR3aa: CASSSPRGNEQFF; CDR3nt: TGTGCCAGCAGCTCCCCTCGGGGTAATGAGCAGTTCTTC
d_gene: TRBD2; v_gene: TRBV5-1; abundance: few; j_gene: TRBJ2-7; CDR3aa: CASSSGLAGPSSYEQYF; CDR3nt: TGCGCCAGCAGCTCGGGACTAGCGGGCCCTAGCTCCTACGAGCAGTACTTC
d_gene: NA; v_gene: TRBV5-1; abundance: many; j_gene: TRBJ2-2; CDR3aa: CASRYPPNTGELFF; CDR3nt: TGCGCCAGCAGATATCCCCCTAACACCGGGGAGCTGTTTTTT
d_gene: TRBD2; v_gene: TRBV6-6; abundance: few; j_gene: TRBJ2-1; CDR3aa: CASSYSGLVSSYNEQFF; CDR3nt: TGTGCCAGCAGTTACTCGGGACTAGTAAGCTCCTACAATGAGCAGTTCTTC
d_gene: TRBD2; v_gene: TRBV24-1; abundance: NA; j_gene: TRBJ2-3; CDR3aa: CATSEGLAGDIDTQYF; CDR3nt: TGTGCCACCAGTGAGGGACTAGCGGGAGATATAGATACGCAGTATTTT
d_gene: NA; v_gene: TRBV7-9; abundance: many; j_gene: TRBJ2-3; CDR3aa: CASSGSRASTDTQYF; CDR3nt: TGTGCCAGCAGCGGCAGTAGGGCTAGCACAGATACGCAGTATTTT
d_gene: TRBD1; v_gene: TRBV5-1; abundance: NA; j_gene: TRBJ1-2; CDR3aa: CASSERQGAGSGYTF; CDR3nt: TGCGCCAGCAGCGAACGACAGGGGGCGGGGAGTGGCTACACCTTC
d_gene: NA; v_gene: TRBV7-9; abundance: many; j_gene: TRBJ1-1; CDR3aa: CASSFTPTGPATEAFF; CDR3nt: TGTGCCAGCAGCTTTACCCCGACAGGCCCGGCCACTGAAGCTTTCTTT
d_gene: NA; v_gene: TRBV28; abundance: NA; j_gene: TRBJ2-7; CDR3aa: CASSTTAKSPYEQYF; CDR3nt: TGTGCCAGCAGCACGACAGCTAAAAGCCCCTACGAGCAGTACTTC
d_gene: NA; v_gene: TRBV7-2; abundance: NA; j_gene: TRBJ1-2; CDR3aa: CASSRADSVSLDGYTF; CDR3nt: TGTGCCAGCAGCCGGGCCGATTCGGTGAGTCTGGACGGCTACACCTTC
d_gene: NA; v_gene: TRBV18; abundance: many; j_gene: TRBJ1-5; CDR3aa: CASSPPNQGPNQPQHF; CDR3nt: TGTGCCAGCTCACCACCAAATCAGGGTCCTAATCAGCCCCAGCATTTT
d_gene: TRBD1; v_gene: TRBV28; abundance: many; j_gene: TRBJ1-2; CDR3aa: CASSPKAGGRTRYGYTF; CDR3nt: TGTGCCAGCAGCCCGAAGGCAGGGGGTCGGACCCGGTATGGCTACACCTTC
d_gene: NA; v_gene: TRBV27; abundance: many; j_gene: TRBJ1-2; CDR3aa: CASSRQAGNYGYTF; CDR3nt: TGTGCCAGCAGTCGCCAGGCAGGCAACTATGGCTACACCTTC
d_gene: TRBD2; v_gene: TRBV5-1; abundance: many; j_gene: TRBJ2-5; CDR3aa: CASSLAPGLARETQYF; CDR3nt: TGCGCCAGCAGCTTGGCCCCGGGACTAGCAAGGGAGACCCAGTACTTC
d_gene: NA; v_gene: TRBV20-1; abundance: few; j_gene: TRBJ1-1; CDR3aa: CSATDGRSTEAFF; CDR3nt: TGCAGTGCTACGGACGGGAGGAGCACTGAAGCTTTCTTT
d_gene: TRBD1; v_gene: TRBV3-1; abundance: NA; j_gene: TRBJ2-7; CDR3aa: CASSHGTGAYEQYF; CDR3nt: TGTGCCAGCAGCCACGGGACAGGGGCTTACGAGCAGTACTTC
d_gene: NA; v_gene: TRBV2; abundance: many; j_gene: TRBJ1-1; CDR3aa: CASLGLVPEAFF; CDR3nt: TGTGCCAGCCTGGGATTAGTACCTGAAGCTTTCTTT
d_gene: TRBD1; v_gene: TRBV5-1; abundance: many; j_gene: TRBJ2-7; CDR3aa: CASSHDRGNYEQYF; CDR3nt: TGCGCCAGCAGCCACGACAGGGGAAACTACGAGCAGTACTTC
d_gene: NA; v_gene: TRBV20-1; abundance: NA; j_gene: TRBJ1-5; CDR3aa: CSARAAPNQPQHF; CDR3nt: TGCAGTGCTAGGGCAGCTCCGAATCAGCCCCAGCATTTT
d_gene: NA; v_gene: TRBV7-9; abundance: many; j_gene: TRBJ2-7; CDR3aa: CASSLVGSSEQYF; CDR3nt: TGTGCCAGCAGCTTAGTGGGGTCGAGCGAGCAGTACTTC
d_gene: NA; v_gene: TRBV12-3/TRBV12-4; abundance: NA; j_gene: TRBJ2-7; CDR3aa: CASSLVGHGYYEQYF; CDR3nt: TGTGCCAGCAGTTTAGTTGGACACGGCTACTACGAGCAGTACTTC
d_gene: TRBD1; v_gene: TRBV27; abundance: many; j_gene: TRBJ2-7; CDR3aa: CASRAGTGAYEQYF; CDR3nt: TGTGCCAGCAGGGCCGGGACAGGGGCCTACGAGCAGTACTTC
d_gene: TRBD1; v_gene: TRBV11-2; abundance: many; j_gene: TRBJ2-3; CDR3aa: CASSLGTGFGPDTQYF; CDR3nt: TGTGCCAGCAGCTTGGGGACAGGGTTCGGCCCAGATACGCAGTATTTT
d_gene: NA; v_gene: TRBV7-2; abundance: many; j_gene: TRBJ2-3; CDR3aa: CASSLVATGTDTQYF; CDR3nt: TGTGCCAGCAGCTTGGTCGCGACCGGCACAGATACGCAGTATTTT
d_gene: NA; v_gene: TRBV2; abundance: NA; j_gene: TRBJ1-2; CDR3aa: CASKQGSTSYGYTF; CDR3nt: TGTGCCAGCAAGCAGGGCAGTACAAGCTATGGCTACACCTTC
d_gene: NA; v_gene: TRBV30; abundance: few; j_gene: TRBJ2-7; CDR3aa: CAWTGLNEQYF; CDR3nt: TGTGCCTGGACCGGTCTCAACGAGCAGTACTTC
d_gene: NA; v_gene: TRBV20-1; abundance: few; j_gene: TRBJ2-1; CDR3aa: CSARDRSGWVHEQFF; CDR3nt: TGCAGTGCTAGAGATAGGAGCGGGTGGGTTCATGAGCAGTTCTTC
d_gene: TRBD1; v_gene: TRBV7-2; abundance: many; j_gene: TRBJ1-6; CDR3aa: CASSLSRGQGNSPLHF; CDR3nt: TGTGCCAGCAGCCTAAGCCGGGGACAGGGCAATTCACCCCTCCACTTT
d_gene: TRBD2; v_gene: TRBV20-1; abundance: NA; j_gene: TRBJ2-7; CDR3aa: CSAPTGLAAKAYEQYF; CDR3nt: TGCAGTGCCCCCACGGGACTAGCGGCAAAAGCGTACGAGCAGTACTTC
d_gene: TRBD2; v_gene: TRBV29-1; abundance: NA; j_gene: TRBJ2-7; CDR3aa: CSVAWGLVTVEQYF; CDR3nt: TGCAGCGTTGCCTGGGGACTAGTCACAGTCGAGCAGTACTTC
d_gene: TRBD2; v_gene: TRBV12-3/TRBV12-4; abundance: many; j_gene: TRBJ2-3; CDR3aa: CASSLSSSGTTDTQYF; CDR3nt: TGTGCCAGCAGTTTATCGTCTAGCGGGACCACAGATACGCAGTATTTT
d_gene: TRBD1; v_gene: TRBV28; abundance: many; j_gene: TRBJ2-7; CDR3aa: CASSRDSPYEQYF; CDR3nt: TGTGCCAGCAGCCGGGACAGCCCCTACGAGCAGTACTTC
d_gene: NA; v_gene: TRBV12-3/TRBV12-4; abundance: few; j_gene: TRBJ1-5; CDR3aa: CASSLLGGQFNQPQHF; CDR3nt: TGTGCCAGCAGTTTATTAGGTGGACAGTTCAATCAGCCCCAGCATTTT
d_gene: TRBD2; v_gene: TRBV6-1; abundance: NA; j_gene: TRBJ2-4; CDR3aa: CASSDIAGGLGAKNIQYF; CDR3nt: TGTGCCAGCAGTGATATAGCGGGGGGGCTTGGGGCCAAAAACATTCAGTACTTC
d_gene: NA; v_gene: TRBV7-8; abundance: NA; j_gene: TRBJ2-2; CDR3aa: CASSPLRVDLAGELFF; CDR3nt: TGTGCCAGCAGCCCATTGCGGGTAGACCTTGCCGGGGAGCTGTTTTTT
d_gene: TRBD1; v_gene: TRBV11-2; abundance: NA; j_gene: TRBJ1-6; CDR3aa: CASSSPRQGWNSPLHF; CDR3nt: TGTGCCAGCAGCTCCCCTCGACAGGGTTGGAATTCACCCCTCCACTTT
d_gene: NA; v_gene: TRBV9; abundance: many; j_gene: TRBJ1-1; CDR3aa: CASSGGKAEPEAFF; CDR3nt: TGTGCCAGCAGCGGTGGGAAGGCCGAACCTGAAGCTTTCTTT
d_gene: NA; v_gene: TRBV2; abundance: many; j_gene: TRBJ2-6; CDR3aa: CASSVEGGRGANVLTF; CDR3nt: TGTGCCAGCAGTGTAGAAGGGGGGCGTGGGGCCAACGTCCTGACTTTC